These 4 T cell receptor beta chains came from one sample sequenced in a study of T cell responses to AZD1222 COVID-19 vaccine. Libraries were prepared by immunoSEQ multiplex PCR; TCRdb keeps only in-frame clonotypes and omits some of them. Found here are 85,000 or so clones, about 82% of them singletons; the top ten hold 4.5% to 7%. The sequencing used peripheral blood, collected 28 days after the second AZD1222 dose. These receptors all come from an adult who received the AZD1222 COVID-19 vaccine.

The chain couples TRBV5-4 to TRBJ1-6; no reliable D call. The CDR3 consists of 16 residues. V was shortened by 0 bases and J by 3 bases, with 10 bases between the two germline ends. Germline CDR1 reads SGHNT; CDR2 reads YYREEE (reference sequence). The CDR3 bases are TGTGCCAGCAGCTTGGGGGGAACGGACTATAATTCACCCCTCCACTTT. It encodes CASSLGGTDYNSPLHF.

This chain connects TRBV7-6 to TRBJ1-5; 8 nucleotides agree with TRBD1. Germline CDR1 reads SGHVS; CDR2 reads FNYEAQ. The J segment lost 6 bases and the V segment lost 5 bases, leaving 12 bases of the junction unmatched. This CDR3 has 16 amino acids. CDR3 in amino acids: CASSRGQGGLTQPQHF. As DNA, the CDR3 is TGTGCCAGCAGCCGCGGACAGGGAGGGCTCACTCAGCCCCAGCATTTT.

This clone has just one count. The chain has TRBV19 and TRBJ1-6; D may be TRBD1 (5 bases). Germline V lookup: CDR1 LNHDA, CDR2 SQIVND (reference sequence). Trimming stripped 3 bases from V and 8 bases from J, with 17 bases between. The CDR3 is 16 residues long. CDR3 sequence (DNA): TGTGCCAGTAGTATGTATCGGGGGGACGGTGATTCACCCCTCCACTTT. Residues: CASSMYRGDGDSPLHF.

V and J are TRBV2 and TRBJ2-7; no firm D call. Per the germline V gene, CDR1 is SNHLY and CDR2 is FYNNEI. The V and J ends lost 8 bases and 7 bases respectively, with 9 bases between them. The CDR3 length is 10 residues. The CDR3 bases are TGTGCCAGCCTTGTAGAGGAGCAGTACTTC. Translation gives CASLVEEQYF.